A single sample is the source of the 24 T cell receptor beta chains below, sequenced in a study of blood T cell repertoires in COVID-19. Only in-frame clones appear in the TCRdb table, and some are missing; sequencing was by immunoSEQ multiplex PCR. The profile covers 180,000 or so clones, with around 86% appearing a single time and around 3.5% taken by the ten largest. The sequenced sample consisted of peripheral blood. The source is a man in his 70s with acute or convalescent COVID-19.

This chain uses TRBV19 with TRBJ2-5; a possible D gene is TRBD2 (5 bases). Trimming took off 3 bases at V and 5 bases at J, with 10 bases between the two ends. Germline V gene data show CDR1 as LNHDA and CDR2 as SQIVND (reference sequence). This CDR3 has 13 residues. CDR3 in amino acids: CASSIGVGETQYF. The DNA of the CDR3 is TGTGCCAGTAGTATCGGGGTCGGGGAGACCCAGTACTTC.

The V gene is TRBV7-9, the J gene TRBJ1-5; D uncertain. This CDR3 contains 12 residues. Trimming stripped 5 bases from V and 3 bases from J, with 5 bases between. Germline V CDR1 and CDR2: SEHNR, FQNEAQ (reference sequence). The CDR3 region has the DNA TGTGCCAGCAGCCTCTACAATCAGCCCCAGCATTTT. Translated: CASSLYNQPQHF. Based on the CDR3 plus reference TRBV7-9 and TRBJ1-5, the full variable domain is DTGVSQNPRHKITKRGQNVTFRCDPISEHNRLYWYRQTLGQGPEFLTYFQNEAQLEKSRLLSDRFSAERPKGSFSTLEIQRTEQGDSAMYLCASSLYNQPQHFGDGTRLSIL.

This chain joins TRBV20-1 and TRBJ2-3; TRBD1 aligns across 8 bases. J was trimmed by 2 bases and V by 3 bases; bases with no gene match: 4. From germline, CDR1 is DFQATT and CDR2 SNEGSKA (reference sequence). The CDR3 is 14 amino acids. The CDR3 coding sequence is TGCAGTGCTAGTGACAGGGGAACCACAGATACGCAGTATTTT. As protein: CSASDRGTTDTQYF.

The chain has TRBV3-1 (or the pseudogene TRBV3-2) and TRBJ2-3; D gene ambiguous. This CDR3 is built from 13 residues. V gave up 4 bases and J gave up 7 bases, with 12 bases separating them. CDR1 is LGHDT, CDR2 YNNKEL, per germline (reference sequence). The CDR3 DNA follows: TGTGCCAGCAGCCTAGGCCTTGGGCATACGCAGTATTTT. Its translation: CASSLGLGHTQYF.

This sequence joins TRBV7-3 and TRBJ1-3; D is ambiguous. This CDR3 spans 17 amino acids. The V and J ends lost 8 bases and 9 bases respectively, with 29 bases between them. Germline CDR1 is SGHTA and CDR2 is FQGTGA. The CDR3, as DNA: TGTGCCAGCCCCGGTAAGGAGGGAGACCGGATGATTGGCACCATATATTTT. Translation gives CASPGKEGDRMIGTIYF.

This chain's CDR3 is CASSVQGQGAFGYTF. The CDR3 bases are TGTGCCAGCAGCGTCCAAGGACAGGGGGCATTTGGCTACACCTTC. The chain has TRBV7-2 and TRBJ1-2, with 11 bases identical to TRBD1. Trimming took 5 bases from V and 7 from J; bases not matched to a gene: 9. The CDR3 runs 15 residues. The V gene's germline CDR1 is SGHTA and CDR2 FQGNSA.

As DNA, the CDR3 is TGTGCCAGTAGTTCACCGGGACAGGGGGAGTTCTATGGCTACACCTTC. The encoded protein is CASSSPGQGEFYGYTF. V is TRBV19 and J is TRBJ1-2; TRBD1 matches 11 bases. Germline CDR1 LNHDA, CDR2 SQIVND (reference sequence). J gave up 4 bases and V 5 bases, and 9 bases lay outside the gene matches. The CDR3 covers 16 residues. The whole variable domain, remainder taken from reference TRBV19 and TRBJ1-2, is DGGITQSPKYLFRKEGQNVTLSCEQNLNHDAMYWYRQDPGQGLRLIYYSQIVNDFQKGDIAEGYSVSREKKESFPLTVTSAQKNPTAFYLCASSSPGQGEFYGYTFGSGTRLTVV.

This CDR3 reads CASSPRGTRNTEAFF. As DNA, the CDR3 is TGTGCCAGCAGCCCGAGGGGGACAAGGAACACTGAAGCTTTCTTT. The chain has TRBV13 and TRBJ1-1; TRBD1 is a possible D gene (6 bases). The germline CDR1 and CDR2 sequences are PRHDT and FYEKMQ (reference sequence). V lost 5 bases, J lost 1 base, and 14 bases lay in between. The CDR3 has 15 amino acids. The full variable domain, rest sourced from reference TRBV13 and TRBJ1-1, is AAGVIQSPRHLIKEKRETATLKCYPIPRHDTVYWYQQGPGQDPQFLISFYEKMQSDKGSIPDRFSAQQFSDYHSELNMSSLELGDSALYFCASSPRGTRNTEAFFGQGTRLTVV.

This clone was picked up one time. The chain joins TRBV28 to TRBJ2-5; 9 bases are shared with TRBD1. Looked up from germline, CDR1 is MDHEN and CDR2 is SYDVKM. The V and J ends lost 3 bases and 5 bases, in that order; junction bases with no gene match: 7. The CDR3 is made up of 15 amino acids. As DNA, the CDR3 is TGTGCCAGCAGTTTGGGGGCACAGGGGGCGGAGACCCAGTACTTC. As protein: CASSLGAQGAETQYF. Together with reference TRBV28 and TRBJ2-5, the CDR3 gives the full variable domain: DVKVTQSSRYLVKRTGEKVFLECVQDMDHENMFWYRQDPGLGLRLIYFSYDVKMKEKGDIPEGYSVSREKKERFSLILESASTNQTSMYLCASSLGAQGAETQYFGPGTRLLVL.

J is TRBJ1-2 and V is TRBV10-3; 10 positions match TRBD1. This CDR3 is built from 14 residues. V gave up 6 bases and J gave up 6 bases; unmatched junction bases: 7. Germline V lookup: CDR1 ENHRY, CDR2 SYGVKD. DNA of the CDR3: TGTGCCATCAGCGGACAGGGGGGGGAGGATGGCTACACCTTC. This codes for CAISGQGGEDGYTF.

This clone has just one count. The CDR3 sequence is CASSINTEAFF. In DNA form, the CDR3 reads TGTGCCAGCAGTATAAACACTGAAGCTTTCTTT. The genes are TRBV6-6 and TRBJ1-1, with D unresolved. V was pared by 5 bases and J by 2 bases, with 3 bases between. CDR1 and CDR2 (germline): MNHNY, SVGAGI (reference sequence). CDR3 length equals 11 residues.

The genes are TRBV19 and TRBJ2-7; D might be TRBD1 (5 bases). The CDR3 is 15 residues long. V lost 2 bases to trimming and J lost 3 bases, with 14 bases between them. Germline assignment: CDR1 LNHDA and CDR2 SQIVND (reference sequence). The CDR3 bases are TGTGCCAGTAGTATATCCTGGGGCTGGAACTACGAGCAGTACTTC. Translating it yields CASSISWGWNYEQYF.

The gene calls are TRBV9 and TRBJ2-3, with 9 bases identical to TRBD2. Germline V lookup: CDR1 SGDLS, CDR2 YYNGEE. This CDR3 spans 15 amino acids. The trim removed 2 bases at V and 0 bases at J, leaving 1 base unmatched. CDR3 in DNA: TGTGCCAGCAGCGTTACTAGCGGGAGCACAGATACGCAGTATTTT. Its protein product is CASSVTSGSTDTQYF.

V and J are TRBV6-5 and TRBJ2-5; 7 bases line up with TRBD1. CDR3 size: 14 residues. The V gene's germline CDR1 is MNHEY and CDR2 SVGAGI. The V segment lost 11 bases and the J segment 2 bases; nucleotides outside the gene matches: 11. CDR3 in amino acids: CALSPRDRQETQYF. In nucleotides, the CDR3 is TGTGCCCTTTCACCCCGGGACAGACAAGAGACCCAGTACTTC.

The CDR3 loop is CASSQRGNQPQHF. The CDR3 DNA is TGCGCCAGCAGCCAACGGGGGAATCAGCCCCAGCATTTT. The genes are TRBV4-1 and TRBJ1-5; D may be TRBD1 (5 bases). Trimming shortened V by 2 bases and J by 4 bases, and 6 bases separated the two germline ends. Germline V lookup: CDR1 MGHRA, CDR2 YSYEKL. The CDR3 runs 13 residues.

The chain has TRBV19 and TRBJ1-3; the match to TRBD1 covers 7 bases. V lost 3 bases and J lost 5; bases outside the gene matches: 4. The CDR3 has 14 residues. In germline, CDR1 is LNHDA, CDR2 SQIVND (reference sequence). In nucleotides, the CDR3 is TGTGCCAGTAGTATGACAGGGATAAGAAACACCATATATTTT. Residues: CASSMTGIRNTIYF.

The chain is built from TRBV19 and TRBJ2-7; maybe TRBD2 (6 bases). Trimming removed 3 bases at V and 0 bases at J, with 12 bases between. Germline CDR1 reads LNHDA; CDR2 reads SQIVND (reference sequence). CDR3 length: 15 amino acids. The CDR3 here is CASSIGGLSSYEQYF. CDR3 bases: TGTGCCAGTAGTATCGGAGGACTAAGCTCCTACGAGCAGTACTTC.

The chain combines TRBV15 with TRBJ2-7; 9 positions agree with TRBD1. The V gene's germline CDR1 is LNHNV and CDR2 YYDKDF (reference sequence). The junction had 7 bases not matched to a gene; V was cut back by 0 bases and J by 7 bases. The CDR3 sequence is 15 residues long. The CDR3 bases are TGTGCCACCAGCAGAGAGTGGGACAGGGAATCGGAGCAGTACTTC. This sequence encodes CATSREWDRESEQYF.

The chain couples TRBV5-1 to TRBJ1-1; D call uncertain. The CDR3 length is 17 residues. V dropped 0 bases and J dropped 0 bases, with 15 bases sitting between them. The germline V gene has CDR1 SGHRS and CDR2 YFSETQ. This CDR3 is CASSLALDGLMNTEAFF. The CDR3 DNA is TGCGCCAGCAGCTTGGCCCTCGACGGACTAATGAACACTGAAGCTTTCTTT.

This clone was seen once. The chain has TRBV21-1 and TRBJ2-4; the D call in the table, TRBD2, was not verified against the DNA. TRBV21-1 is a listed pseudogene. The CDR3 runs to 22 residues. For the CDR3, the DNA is TGTGCCAGCAGCAAAAAATCTCTGGAGGGGACTAGCGGGAGCGGAGGCAAAAACATTCAGTACTTC. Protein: CASSKKSLEGTSGSGGKNIQYF.

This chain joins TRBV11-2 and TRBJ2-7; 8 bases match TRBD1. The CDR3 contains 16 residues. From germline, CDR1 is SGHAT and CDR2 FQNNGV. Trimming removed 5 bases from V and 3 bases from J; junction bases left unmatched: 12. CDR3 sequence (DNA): TGTGCCAGCAGCAGGGCAGGGGGCCTTCTCCTCTACGAGCAGTACTTC. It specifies CASSRAGGLLLYEQYF.

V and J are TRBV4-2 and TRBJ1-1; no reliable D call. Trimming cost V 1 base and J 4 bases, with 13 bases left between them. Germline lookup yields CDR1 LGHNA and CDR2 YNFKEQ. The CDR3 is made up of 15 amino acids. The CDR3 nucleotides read TGTGCCAGCAGCCAAGCCGGGGAGGACGTCACTGAAGCTTTCTTT. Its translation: CASSQAGEDVTEAFF.

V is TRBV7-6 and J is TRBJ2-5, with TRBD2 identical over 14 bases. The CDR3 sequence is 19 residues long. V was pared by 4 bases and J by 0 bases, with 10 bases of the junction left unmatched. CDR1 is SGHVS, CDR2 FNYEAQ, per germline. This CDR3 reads CASSSTGLAGVGHQETQYF. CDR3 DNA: TGTGCCAGCAGCTCTACGGGACTAGCGGGAGTAGGTCACCAAGAGACCCAGTACTTC.

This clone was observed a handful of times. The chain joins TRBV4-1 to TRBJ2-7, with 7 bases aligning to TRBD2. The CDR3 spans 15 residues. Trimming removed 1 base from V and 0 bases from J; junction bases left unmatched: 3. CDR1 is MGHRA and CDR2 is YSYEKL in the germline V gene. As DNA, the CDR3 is TGCGCCAGCAGCCAAGGAGCGGGGTTCTCCTACGAGCAGTACTTC. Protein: CASSQGAGFSYEQYF.